A selection of T cell receptor beta chains follows, all from one sample in a study of control samples from healthy donors and cancer patients. Method: immunoSEQ multiplex PCR; TCRdb's copy keeps in-frame clones and lacks some. The table has approximately 97,000 clones, just under 95% seen once; the top ten hold around 3%. The sequenced sample was blood. These receptors were collected from a human donor in good health. The donor label of this sample is uncertain. CDR3s include the opening cysteine and the closing phenylalanine or tryptophan. The order of the fields is D gene, V gene, clone size, J gene, CDR3 DNA, CDR3 protein. D genes are given only for firm matches. Only part of the rows carry a size: once, few, many, or a class if the clone is expanded.

d_call: NA
v_call: TRBV19
clone_size: NA
j_call: TRBJ2-3
cdr3_nt: TGTGCCAGTAGTAACTCCAGGGGTAGGGCCCCAGATACGCAGTATTTT
cdr3_aa: CASSNSRGRAPDTQYF

d_call: NA
v_call: TRBV5-1
clone_size: NA
j_call: TRBJ2-1
cdr3_nt: TGCGCCAGCAGCTTAGGACAAAGTAACAATGAGCAGTTCTTC
cdr3_aa: CASSLGQSNNEQFF

d_call: TRBD1
v_call: TRBV5-6
clone_size: NA
j_call: TRBJ1-5
cdr3_nt: TGTGCCAGCAGCCAGGGACAGGGGGCTGGGAGCAATCAGCCCCAGCATTTT
cdr3_aa: CASSQGQGAGSNQPQHF

d_call: NA
v_call: TRBV5-1
clone_size: NA
j_call: TRBJ1-1
cdr3_nt: TGCGCCAGCAGCTTGGGGTCCTCCGGGGGGGCGAGAGAAGCTTTCTTT
cdr3_aa: CASSLGSSGGAREAFF

d_call: NA
v_call: TRBV18
clone_size: NA
j_call: TRBJ1-2
cdr3_nt: TGTGCCAGCTCACCAAGGGAGGCTAACTATGGCTACACCTTC
cdr3_aa: CASSPREANYGYTF

d_call: TRBD2
v_call: TRBV2
clone_size: NA
j_call: TRBJ2-2
cdr3_nt: TGTGCCAGCACCGGGACTAGCCTGAACACCGGGGAGCTGTTTTTT
cdr3_aa: CASTGTSLNTGELFF

d_call: NA
v_call: TRBV7-3
clone_size: NA
j_call: TRBJ2-1
cdr3_nt: TGTGCCAGCAGCTCTCCCTCGCGGGGCTACAATGAGCAGTTCTTC
cdr3_aa: CASSSPSRGYNEQFF

d_call: NA
v_call: TRBV5-1
clone_size: NA
j_call: TRBJ2-7
cdr3_nt: TGCGCCAGCAGCGTGGAACAGGGCCTTTACGAGCAGTACTTC
cdr3_aa: CASSVEQGLYEQYF

d_call: TRBD1
v_call: TRBV24-1
clone_size: NA
j_call: TRBJ1-1
cdr3_nt: TGTGCCACCAGGAGGACAGGGGGCACTGAAGCTTTCTTT
cdr3_aa: CATRRTGGTEAFF

d_call: NA
v_call: TRBV9
clone_size: NA
j_call: TRBJ1-4
cdr3_nt: TGTGCCAGCAGCGCGACGGATTATGCAACTAATGAAAAACTGTTTTTT
cdr3_aa: CASSATDYATNEKLFF

d_call: TRBD2
v_call: TRBV6-5
clone_size: NA
j_call: TRBJ2-3
cdr3_nt: TGTGCCAGTGAGGCCGCTAGCGGGGCCGCAGATACGCAGTATTTT
cdr3_aa: CASEAASGAADTQYF

d_call: NA
v_call: TRBV19
clone_size: NA
j_call: TRBJ2-7
cdr3_nt: TGTGCCAGTAGTATAAAGGACCGCCTCTACGAGCAGTACTTC
cdr3_aa: CASSIKDRLYEQYF

d_call: NA
v_call: TRBV5-1
clone_size: NA
j_call: TRBJ2-5
cdr3_nt: TGCGCCAGCAGCCAAGGATCCGGGGGCCGAGAGACCCAGTACTTC
cdr3_aa: CASSQGSGGRETQYF

d_call: NA
v_call: TRBV5-5
clone_size: NA
j_call: TRBJ1-4
cdr3_nt: TGTGCCAGCAGCTTGGTAAGGGAGGAGGGCAAACTGTTTTTT
cdr3_aa: CASSLVREEGKLFF

d_call: NA
v_call: TRBV5-1
clone_size: NA
j_call: TRBJ2-3
cdr3_nt: TGCGCCACCCGACAGGCTAGCACAGATACGCAGTATTTT
cdr3_aa: CATRQASTDTQYF

d_call: TRBD1
v_call: TRBV4-3
clone_size: NA
j_call: TRBJ1-2
cdr3_nt: TGCGCCAGCAGCCAAGCCGCTAACTCCGGGACAGGAGCCGCTAACTATGGCTACACCTTC
cdr3_aa: CASSQAANSGTGAANYGYTF

d_call: NA
v_call: TRBV28
clone_size: once
j_call: TRBJ2-6
cdr3_nt: TGTGCCAGCAGTTCCCTCCAAGGGGTCTCTGGGGCCAACGTCCTGACTTTC
cdr3_aa: CASSSLQGVSGANVLTF

d_call: NA
v_call: TRBV4-3
clone_size: NA
j_call: TRBJ2-3
cdr3_nt: TGCGCCAGCAGGGAAAGCCTATTAGGCCTCAAAGATACGCAGTATTTT
cdr3_aa: CASRESLLGLKDTQYF

d_call: NA
v_call: TRBV4-1
clone_size: NA
j_call: TRBJ2-5
cdr3_nt: TGCGCCAGCAGCCAGAGAACAGAACAAGAGACCCAGTACTTC
cdr3_aa: CASSQRTEQETQYF

d_call: NA
v_call: TRBV29-1
clone_size: NA
j_call: TRBJ2-7
cdr3_nt: TGCAGCGTTGATGAGCAGGGCTACGAGCAGTACTTC
cdr3_aa: CSVDEQGYEQYF

d_call: TRBD1
v_call: TRBV24-1
clone_size: NA
j_call: TRBJ1-2
cdr3_nt: TGTGCCACCAGTGATTCTCAGGGGGCCCTCTATGGCTACACCTTC
cdr3_aa: CATSDSQGALYGYTF

d_call: NA
v_call: TRBV12-2
clone_size: NA
j_call: TRBJ1-5
cdr3_nt: TGTGCAAGTCGCTTCCGGAATCAGCCCCAGCATTTT
cdr3_aa: CASRFRNQPQHF

d_call: TRBD2
v_call: TRBV12-3/TRBV12-4
clone_size: NA
j_call: TRBJ2-3
cdr3_nt: TGTGCCAGCAGTTTCGGGGGGGATACGCAGTATTTT
cdr3_aa: CASSFGGDTQYF

d_call: NA
v_call: TRBV7-9
clone_size: few
j_call: TRBJ2-1
cdr3_nt: TGTGCCAGCAGCTTCCAAGAAAAGGGTGTTAAAGAGCAGTTCTTC
cdr3_aa: CASSFQEKGVKEQFF

d_call: NA
v_call: TRBV27
clone_size: NA
j_call: TRBJ2-2
cdr3_nt: TGTGCCAGCAGTTTAGGAGGGGCGGCCGGGGAGCTGTTTTTT
cdr3_aa: CASSLGGAAGELFF

d_call: TRBD1
v_call: TRBV15
clone_size: NA
j_call: TRBJ1-6
cdr3_nt: TGTGCCACCAGCAGGACAGGGGATAATTCACCCCTCCACTTT
cdr3_aa: CATSRTGDNSPLHF

d_call: NA
v_call: TRBV30
clone_size: NA
j_call: TRBJ1-5
cdr3_nt: TGTGCCTGGAAGGCAACCTTCAATCAGCCCCAGCATTTT
cdr3_aa: CAWKATFNQPQHF

d_call: NA
v_call: TRBV5-4
clone_size: NA
j_call: TRBJ2-1
cdr3_nt: TGTGCCAGCAGCCAAACAGGGAACCCCTACAATGAGCAGTTCTTC
cdr3_aa: CASSQTGNPYNEQFF

d_call: TRBD1
v_call: TRBV30
clone_size: NA
j_call: TRBJ1-1
cdr3_nt: TGTGCCTGGAGTCCCAGGGGGACAGTATATGGAGCTTTCTTT
cdr3_aa: CAWSPRGTVYGAFF

d_call: NA
v_call: TRBV24-1
clone_size: NA
j_call: TRBJ1-2
cdr3_nt: TGTGCCACCCCCCGGAGCTACACCTTC
cdr3_aa: CATPRSYTF

d_call: NA
v_call: TRBV30
clone_size: NA
j_call: TRBJ2-2
cdr3_nt: TGTGCCTGGAGTGTATACAGGGTCACCGGGGAGCTGTTTTTT
cdr3_aa: CAWSVYRVTGELFF